A selection of T cell receptor beta chains follows, all from one sample in a study of T-cell reconstitution after alpha-beta-depleted transplantation in children. TCRdb reanalysed the PCR reads using MiXCR and keeps one entry per CDR3 protein. The table shows approximately 630,000 distinct CDR3 sequences, with 13% occurring only once. Sequencing was performed on PBMCs, taken before TCRalphabeta/CD19-depleted stem cell transplant. These receptor sequences come from a girl aged 2 to 9 with congenital amegakaryocytic thrombocytopenia, due to receive a stem cell transplant. The CDR3 runs from the conserved cysteine through the conserved F or W. Fields, in order: CDR3 protein, clone size, J gene, V gene. Clone size is stated in some rows and not others, as once, few, many or a class when expanded.

CDR3: CASSLLSGTGRGNQPQHF
size: few
J: TRBJ1-5
V: TRBV5-1

CDR3: CASSPPGLALYNEQFF
size: many
J: TRBJ2-1
V: TRBV4-1

CDR3: CASSGLTGAAGYGYTF
size: -
J: TRBJ1-2
V: TRBV7-2

CDR3: CSVEAVGTGELFF
size: many
J: TRBJ2-2
V: TRBV29-1

CDR3: CASSPSTSGGYNEQFF
size: -
J: TRBJ2-1
V: TRBV27

CDR3: CASSPGQSTAYF
size: many
J: TRBJ2-7
V: TRBV12-3/TRBV12-4

CDR3: CASSLVGQVQETQYF
size: few
J: TRBJ2-5
V: TRBV7-2

CDR3: CSVDRGRDTGELFF
size: many
J: TRBJ2-2
V: TRBV29-1

CDR3: CASSFGPSGSHNEQFF
size: -
J: TRBJ2-1
V: TRBV7-9

CDR3: CASSQGPGMAANSNQPQHF
size: many
J: TRBJ1-5
V: TRBV3-1